This T cell receptor (beta chain) was captured by sequencing in a study of blood T cell repertoires in COVID-19. Overall study context: The study drew acute and convalescent COVID-19 samples from the United States, Italy and Spain. PBMCs, B-cell-depleted T cells, or T cells provided the cDNA or gDNA that made up the material.

This clone appeared a single time. During active infection, Seattle patients enrolled and were then monitored through disease. There are 16 residues in the CDR3. CDR1 is MDHEN, CDR2 SYDVKM, per germline. After removal of 2 bases from V and 5 bases from J, the junction contained 6 bases not matched to a gene. Clones were sequenced by immunoSEQ multiplex PCR, and TCRdb holds only the in-frame ones, with some missing. The sample lists roughly 230,000 clones; around 84% were seen once. The source of this sequence is a woman at least 80 years old with COVID-19, enrolled during active disease. Input material: peripheral blood. This sequence joins TRBV28 and TRBJ2-2; 9 bases line up with TRBD1. In nucleotides, the CDR3 is TGTGCCAGCAGTTTAGAAGGGACAGGGCCAACCGGGGAGCTGTTTTTT. Protein sequence: CASSLEGTGPTGELFF. Using reference TRBV28 and TRBJ2-2 for the parts outside the CDR3, the full variable domain is DVKVTQSSRYLVKRTGEKVFLECVQDMDHENMFWYRQDPGLGLRLIYFSYDVKMKEKGDIPEGYSVSREKKERFSLILESASTNQTSMYLCASSLEGTGPTGELFFGEGSRLTVL.